One TCR beta chain is described in this entry. Sequencing was performed with immunoSEQ multiplex PCR; in TCRdb, only in-frame clones are kept and a portion is missing. This table holds about 33,000 clones, 90% found once. V gave up 10 bases and J gave up 6 bases; unmatched junction bases: 5. The germline V gene has CDR1 MDHEN and CDR2 SYDVKM. This CDR3 contains 12 residues. This entry belongs to a study of lymphopenia after photon versus proton radiotherapy. The sequence derives from a woman in her forties or fifties with pancreatic cancer. The chain recombines TRBV28 with TRBJ2-2, with 7 positions matching TRBD1. Here the sequenced sample was peripheral blood, taken from a patient treated with photon-based radiotherapy. The chain's CDR3 is CATHGQAGELFF. CDR3 DNA sequence: TGTGCCACCCATGGACAGGCCGGGGAGCTGTTTTTT.